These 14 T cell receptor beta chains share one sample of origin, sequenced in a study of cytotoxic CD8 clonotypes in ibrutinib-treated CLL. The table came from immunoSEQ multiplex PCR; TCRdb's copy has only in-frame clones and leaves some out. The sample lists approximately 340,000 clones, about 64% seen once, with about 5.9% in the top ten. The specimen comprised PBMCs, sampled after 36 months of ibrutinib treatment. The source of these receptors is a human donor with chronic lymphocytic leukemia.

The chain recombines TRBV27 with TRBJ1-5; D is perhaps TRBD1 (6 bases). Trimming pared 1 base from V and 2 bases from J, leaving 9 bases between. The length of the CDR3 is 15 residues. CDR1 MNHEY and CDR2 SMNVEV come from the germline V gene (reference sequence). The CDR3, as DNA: TGTGCCAGCAGTTTATACAGGGACCGCAATCAGCCCCAGCATTTT. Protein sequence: CASSLYRDRNQPQHF.

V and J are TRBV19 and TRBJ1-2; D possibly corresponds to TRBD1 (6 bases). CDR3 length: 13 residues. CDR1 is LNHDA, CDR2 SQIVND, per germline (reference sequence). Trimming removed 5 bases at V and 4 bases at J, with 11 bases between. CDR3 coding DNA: TGTGCCAGTAGTCCGGACAGATCCTATGGCTACACCTTC. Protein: CASSPDRSYGYTF.

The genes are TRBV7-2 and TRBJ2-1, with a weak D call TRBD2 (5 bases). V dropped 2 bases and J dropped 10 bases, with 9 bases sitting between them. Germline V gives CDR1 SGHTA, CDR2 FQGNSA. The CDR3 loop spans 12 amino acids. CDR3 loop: CASSLRSGEQFF. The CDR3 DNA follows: TGTGCCAGCAGCTTAAGATCGGGAGAGCAGTTCTTC.

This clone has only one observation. The CDR3 sequence: CASSAYRGEQYF. DNA of the CDR3: TGCGCCAGCAGCGCATACAGGGGCGAGCAGTACTTC. The chain couples TRBV5-1 to TRBJ2-7, with 7 nucleotides matching TRBD1. Germline CDR1 and CDR2: SGHRS and YFSETQ. The CDR3 sequence is 12 residues long. The trim removed 4 bases at V and 6 bases at J, leaving 4 bases unmatched. The variable domain in full, completed from reference TRBV5-1 and TRBJ2-7, reads KAGVTQTPRYLIKTRGQQVTLSCSPISGHRSVSWYQQTPGQGLQFLFEYFSETQRNKGNFPGRFSGRQFSNSRSEMNVSTLELGDSALYLCASSAYRGEQYFGPGTRLTVT.

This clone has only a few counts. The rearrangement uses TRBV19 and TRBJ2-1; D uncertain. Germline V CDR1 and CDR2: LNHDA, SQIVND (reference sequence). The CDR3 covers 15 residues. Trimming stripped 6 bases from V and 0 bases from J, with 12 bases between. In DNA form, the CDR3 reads TGTGCCAGTAGGCCTGCCTCCGGCTCCTACAATGAGCAGTTCTTC. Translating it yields CASRPASGSYNEQFF.

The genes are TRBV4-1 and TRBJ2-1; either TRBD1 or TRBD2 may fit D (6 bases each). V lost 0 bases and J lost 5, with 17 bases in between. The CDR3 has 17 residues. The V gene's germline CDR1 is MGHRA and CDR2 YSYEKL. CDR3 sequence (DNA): TGCGCCAGCAGCCAAGAAACGGGGGATCGACAGGACAATGAGCAGTTCTTC. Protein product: CASSQETGDRQDNEQFF.

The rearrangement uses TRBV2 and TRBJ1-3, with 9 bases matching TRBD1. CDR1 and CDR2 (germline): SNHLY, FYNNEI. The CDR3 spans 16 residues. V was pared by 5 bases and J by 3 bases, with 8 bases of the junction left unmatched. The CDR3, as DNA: TGTGCCAGCAGTCCAGTAAGGACAGGGGTTGGAAACACCATATATTTT. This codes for CASSPVRTGVGNTIYF.

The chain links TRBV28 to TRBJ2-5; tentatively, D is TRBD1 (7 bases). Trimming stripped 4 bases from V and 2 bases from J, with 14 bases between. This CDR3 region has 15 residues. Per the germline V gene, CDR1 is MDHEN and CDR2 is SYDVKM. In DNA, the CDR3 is TGTGCCAGCAGTTCGCGGGGACAGACACAAGAGACCCAGTACTTC. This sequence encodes CASSSRGQTQETQYF. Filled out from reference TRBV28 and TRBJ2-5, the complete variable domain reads DVKVTQSSRYLVKRTGEKVFLECVQDMDHENMFWYRQDPGLGLRLIYFSYDVKMKEKGDIPEGYSVSREKKERFSLILESASTNQTSMYLCASSSRGQTQETQYFGPGTRLLVL.

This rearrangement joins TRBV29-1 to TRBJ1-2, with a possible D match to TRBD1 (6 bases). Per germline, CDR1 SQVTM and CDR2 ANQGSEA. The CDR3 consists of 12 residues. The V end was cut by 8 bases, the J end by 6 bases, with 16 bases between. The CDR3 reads CSIPGGPDGYTF. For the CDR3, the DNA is TGCAGCATCCCGGGGGGCCCCGATGGCTACACCTTC.

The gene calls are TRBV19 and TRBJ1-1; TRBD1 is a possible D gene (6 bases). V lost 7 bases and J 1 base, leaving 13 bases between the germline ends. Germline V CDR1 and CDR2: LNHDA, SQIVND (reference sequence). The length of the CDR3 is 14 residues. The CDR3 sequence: CASTAQGGNTEAFF. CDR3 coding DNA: TGTGCCAGTACTGCACAGGGAGGGAACACTGAAGCTTTCTTT.

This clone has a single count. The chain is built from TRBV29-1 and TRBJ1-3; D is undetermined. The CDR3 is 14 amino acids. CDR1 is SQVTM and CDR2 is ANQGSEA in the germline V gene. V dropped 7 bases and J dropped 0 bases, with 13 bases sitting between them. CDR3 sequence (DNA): TGCAGCGCCCGACGACTGAACTCTGGAAACACCATATATTTT. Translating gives CSARRLNSGNTIYF. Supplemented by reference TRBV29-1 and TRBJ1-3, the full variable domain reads SAVISQKPSRDICQRGTSLTIQCQVDSQVTMMFWYRQQPGQSLTLIATANQGSEATYESGFVIDKFPISRPNLTFSTLTVSNMSPEDSSIYLCSARRLNSGNTIYFGEGSWLTVV.

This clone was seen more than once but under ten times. CDR3 region: CASSLGTLNTGELFF. In nucleotides, the CDR3 is TGTGCCAGCAGCCTCGGGACGCTGAACACCGGGGAGCTGTTTTTT. The chain uses TRBV13 and TRBJ2-2; D may match TRBD1 or TRBD2 (5 bases each). This CDR3 has 15 residues. Germline V lookup: CDR1 PRHDT, CDR2 FYEKMQ (reference sequence). Deletions cut 5 bases from V and 1 base from J, with 11 bases between. The entire variable domain, with the rest obtained from reference TRBV13 and TRBJ2-2, is as follows: AAGVIQSPRHLIKEKRETATLKCYPIPRHDTVYWYQQGPGQDPQFLISFYEKMQSDKGSIPDRFSAQQFSDYHSELNMSSLELGDSALYFCASSLGTLNTGELFFGEGSRLTVL.

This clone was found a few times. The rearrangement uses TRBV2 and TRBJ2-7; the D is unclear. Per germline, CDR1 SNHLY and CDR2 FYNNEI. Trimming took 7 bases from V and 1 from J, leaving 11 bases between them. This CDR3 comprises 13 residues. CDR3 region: CASNRPASYEQYF. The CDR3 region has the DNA TGTGCCAGCAATAGGCCAGCATCCTACGAGCAGTACTTC.

CDR3 in DNA: TGTGCCACCGGACAGGGGGCTCACATTCAGTACTTC. Translation gives CATGQGAHIQYF. The gene calls are TRBV19 and TRBJ2-4, with TRBD1 matching 11 bases. V shed 10 bases and J 8 bases; nucleotides not matched to a gene: 4. The CDR3 covers 12 residues. CDR1 LNHDA and CDR2 SQIVND come from the germline V gene (reference sequence).